This T cell receptor beta chain was captured in a study of CD8 T cells in ankylosing spondylitis. Overall study results and limits: Blood of patients with ankylosing spondylitis appeared to be characterized by a TCR beta motif of 8 or 9 highly homologous variants. In reactive arthritis synovial fluid and blood, some motif variants had been reported before. Relatively rare in peripheral blood, disease-linked clones were also CD8+.

Germline V CDR1 and CDR2: SGHKS, YYEKEE (reference sequence). J was trimmed by 9 bases and V by 0 bases; bases with no gene match: 4. The CDR3 contains 13 residues. This clonotype was seen ten or more times. Its antigen remains unknown. Molecular-barcoded quantitative 5'-RACE produced these TCR beta libraries. TCRdb analysed the 5' RACE reads with MiXCR anew, one entry per CDR3 protein. Altogether some 250,000 distinct CDR3 sequences are present, roughly 8.6% being singletons, with the ten largest covering around 6.8%. The clonotype was recovered from a male donor with ankylosing spondylitis or in good health (not recorded which). The material sequenced was blood, either unsorted or a sorted T cell fraction (not recorded which). V and J are TRBV5-5 and TRBJ2-5, with 8 bases lining up with TRBD1. In DNA, the CDR3 is TGTGCCAGCAGCTTGGGACAGGGGATGGCCCAGTACTTC. It yields the protein CASSLGQGMAQYF.